Below are 26 T cell receptor beta chains sequenced from a single sample in a study of blood T cell repertoires in COVID-19 (TCRdb year 2020). Library preparation was by the immunoSEQ multiplex PCR assay. TCRdb stores this immuneACCESS table with in-frame sequences only. Part of the clones is absent; in the studies checked, under half of the shortfall reflects unresolved V genes, and no reason is known for the rest. This sample has roughly 290,000 clones in its table, and roughly 90% of those were observed once. Under 7% of the sample is held by the ten biggest clonotypes. Sequencing was performed on peripheral blood. Receptors were obtained from a woman younger than 45 with COVID-19, enrolled during active disease.

The rearrangement joins TRBV7-9 to TRBJ2-2, with D possibly being TRBD2 (6 bases). Germline-derived CDR1 and CDR2 are SEHNR and FQNEAQ (reference sequence). Trimming pared 1 base from V and 1 base from J, leaving 10 bases between. CDR3 size: 16 residues. CDR3 nucleotides: TGTGCCAGCAGCTTAGTACGGGGGATGAACACCGGGGAGCTGTTTTTT. It specifies CASSLVRGMNTGELFF.

This chain links TRBV15 with TRBJ2-5; 8 bases fit TRBD2. Germline loops: CDR1 LNHNV, CDR2 YYDKDF (reference sequence). The V segment lost 3 bases and the J segment 10 bases; nucleotides outside the gene matches: 16. This CDR3 has 16 residues. In DNA, the CDR3 is TGTGCCACCAGCAGTACGCGGGCGCGCGGGAGGTGGAACCAGTACTTC. This translates into CATSSTRARGRWNQYF.

This chain uses TRBV1 with TRBJ2-1; TRBD2, the table's D call, lacks a check against the DNA. TRBV1 is termed a pseudogene. The CDR3 totals 16 residues. This CDR3 reads CTSSQTLRLESDEQFF. The CDR3 coding sequence is TGCACCAGCAGCCAGACCCTGAGACTAGAGTCCGATGAGCAGTTCTTC.

V and J are TRBV19 and TRBJ1-5; unclear D gene. Germline CDR1 and CDR2: LNHDA and SQIVND (reference sequence). The V and J ends lost 6 bases and 0 bases respectively, with 15 bases between them. CDR3 size: 16 residues. The CDR3 nucleotides read TGTGCCAGTAGCCCCTTTGAAGTCTATAGCAATCAGCCCCAGCATTTT. Its translation is CASSPFEVYSNQPQHF. Together with reference TRBV19 and TRBJ1-5, the CDR3 gives the full variable domain: DGGITQSPKYLFRKEGQNVTLSCEQNLNHDAMYWYRQDPGQGLRLIYYSQIVNDFQKGDIAEGYSVSREKKESFPLTVTSAQKNPTAFYLCASSPFEVYSNQPQHFGDGTRLSIL.

The rearrangement uses TRBV27 and TRBJ2-1; TRBD2 aligns across 9 bases. Losses at the gene ends were 5 bases for V and 4 bases for J; bases not matched to a gene: 9. This CDR3 contains 16 residues. CDR1 is MNHEY and CDR2 is SMNVEV in the germline V gene (reference sequence). The CDR3 is CASSPRVAGVYNEQFF. DNA for the CDR3: TGTGCCAGCAGTCCACGTGTAGCGGGAGTTTACAATGAGCAGTTCTTC.

This chain links TRBV7-3 with TRBJ2-5, with D perhaps TRBD2 (5 bases). CDR1 and CDR2 (germline): SGHTA, FQGTGA. V was clipped by 6 bases and J by 7 bases, with 15 bases between them. The CDR3 runs to 13 residues. DNA for the CDR3: TGTGCCAGCAGTATAAACCTACGGGGGACCCAGTACTTC. Amino acid sequence: CASSINLRGTQYF.

V usage is TRBV29-1 and J usage is TRBJ1-1; 9 bases match TRBD1. Germline V gene lookup returns CDR1 SQVTM and CDR2 ANQGSEA. Trimming cost V 1 base and J 6 bases; bases outside gene matches: 12. This CDR3 is 16 amino acids long. CDR3 DNA sequence: TGCAGCGTTGAAGGAGGTACAGGGGGCTGGTACGCTGAAGCTTTCTTT. Its protein is CSVEGGTGGWYAEAFF. Full variable domain (outside the CDR3, taken from reference TRBV29-1 and TRBJ1-1): SAVISQKPSRDICQRGTSLTIQCQVDSQVTMMFWYRQQPGQSLTLIATANQGSEATYESGFVIDKFPISRPNLTFSTLTVSNMSPEDSSIYLCSVEGGTGGWYAEAFFGQGTRLTVV.

This clone came up once. The chain uses TRBV5-6 and TRBJ1-2; D unresolved. The CDR3 contains 14 residues. CDR1 SGHDT and CDR2 YYEEEE come from the germline V gene. V was clipped by 4 bases and J by 3 bases, with 13 bases between them. DNA for the CDR3: TGTGCCAGCAGCCCAGGATCTCCGGACTATGGCTACACCTTC. Its protein product is CASSPGSPDYGYTF.

The CDR3 protein is CASSQDGSRGYATEAFF. The CDR3 DNA reads as TGTGCCAGCAGCCAAGATGGGTCGCGGGGGTACGCGACTGAAGCTTTCTTT. V and J are TRBV4-2 and TRBJ1-1; D perhaps matches TRBD1 (5 bases). The CDR3 sequence is 17 residues long. Germline CDR1 LGHNA, CDR2 YNFKEQ. With 0 bases removed from V and 5 bases from J, the gap between germline ends came to 19 bases.

V usage is TRBV11-1 and J usage is TRBJ2-4, with TRBD2 matching 15 bases. Germline assignment: CDR1 SGHAT and CDR2 FQDESV (reference sequence). The CDR3 loop spans 15 amino acids. V gave up 5 bases and J gave up 9 bases; unmatched junction bases: 5. CDR3 coding DNA: TGTGCCAGCAGCACGGGGACTAGCGGGAGGTCCATTCAGTACTTC. This gives the protein CASSTGTSGRSIQYF. Supplemented by reference TRBV11-1 and TRBJ2-4, the full variable domain reads EAEVAQSPRYKITEKSQAVAFWCDPISGHATLYWYRQILGQGPELLVQFQDESVVDDSQLPKDRFSAERLKGVDSTLKIQPAELGDSAMYLCASSTGTSGRSIQYFGAGTRLSVL.

The chain uses TRBV7-9 and TRBJ2-1; D perhaps matches TRBD2 (6 bases). Trimming removed 0 bases at V and 3 bases at J, with 9 bases between. The CDR3 contains 15 residues. Germline values: CDR1 SEHNR, CDR2 FQNEAQ (reference sequence). The CDR3 region has the DNA TGTGCCAGCAGCTTAGCTAGCGGAGTCTACAATGAGCAGTTCTTC. As protein: CASSLASGVYNEQFF.

The V and J genes are TRBV3-1 (or the pseudogene TRBV3-2) and TRBJ1-4; TRBD1 might be the D (5 bases). From germline, CDR1 is LGHDT and CDR2 YNNKEL (reference sequence). The CDR3 totals 13 residues. Deletions cut 7 bases from V and 2 bases from J, with 8 bases between. CDR3 sequence (DNA): TGTGCCAGCATAGGGGCCACTAATGAAAAACTGTTTTTT. Protein product: CASIGATNEKLFF.

Only one count was recorded for this clone. The chain joins TRBV5-5 to TRBJ1-1, with D hard to call. Deletions cut 0 bases from V and 4 bases from J, with 13 bases between. The CDR3 consists of 15 residues. CDR1 and CDR2 from the germline V gene are SGHKS and YYEKEE (reference sequence). The CDR3 DNA follows: TGTGCCAGCAGCTTGGTCTTCCGGGAAACCACTGAAGCTTTCTTT. It translates to CASSLVFRETTEAFF.

V is TRBV7-2 and J is TRBJ2-7; 12 bases align to TRBD2. J gave up 4 bases and V 3 bases, and 7 bases lay outside the gene matches. The germline V gene encodes CDR1 SGHTA and CDR2 FQGNSA. This CDR3 has 16 amino acids. The CDR3 DNA sequence: TGTGCCAGCAGCTTCGGACTAGCGGGGACCCAGTACGAGCAGTACTTC. Amino acids: CASSFGLAGTQYEQYF. Full variable domain (rest looked up from reference TRBV7-2 and TRBJ2-7): GAGVSQSPSNKVTEKGKDVELRCDPISGHTALYWYRQSLGQGLEFLIYFQGNSAPDKSGLPSDRFSAERTGGSVSTLTIQRTQQEDSAVYLCASSFGLAGTQYEQYFGPGTRLTVT.

This clone turned up a few times. The chain is built from TRBV6-2 or TRBV6-3 and TRBJ2-3, with 12 bases aligning to TRBD2. The CDR3 runs to 16 residues. V dropped 6 bases and J dropped 3; count of bases not matched to a gene: 7. Germline values: CDR1 MNHEY, CDR2 SVGEGT. This chain's CDR3 is CASSLPTSGGTDTQYF. The CDR3 coding sequence is TGTGCCAGCAGCCTCCCGACTAGCGGGGGTACAGATACGCAGTATTTT.

This sequence joins TRBV28 and TRBJ1-6, with a tentative D call TRBD1 (6 bases). The CDR3 has 15 amino acids. V was shortened by 3 bases and J by 7 bases, with 13 bases between the two germline ends. Germline V gene sequence: CDR1 MDHEN, CDR2 SYDVKM. This CDR3 reads CASSLADRFNSPLHF. For the CDR3, the DNA is TGTGCCAGCAGTTTGGCCGACAGGTTCAATTCACCCCTCCACTTT.

The chain employs TRBV4-3 and TRBJ2-5; 11 nucleotides line up with TRBD1. Germline CDR1 LGHNA, CDR2 YSLEER. Trimming at V came to 4 bases and at J to 2 bases, leaving 15 bases not matched to a gene. The CDR3 has 19 amino acids. CDR3 region: CASSRSPSGTGGGQETQYF. CDR3 bases: TGCGCCAGCAGCCGAAGTCCTAGCGGGACAGGGGGGGGGCAAGAGACCCAGTACTTC.

V and J are TRBV6-2 or TRBV6-3 and TRBJ2-2, with TRBD1 matching over 7 bases. The junction had 8 bases not matched to a gene; V was cut back by 6 bases and J by 4 bases. Germline V lookup: CDR1 MNHEY, CDR2 SVGEGT. The CDR3 contains 15 residues. The CDR3 DNA reads as TGTGCCAGCAGCTTAGACAGGGTGGTCACCGGGGAGCTGTTTTTT. Translated, it gives CASSLDRVVTGELFF.

The table lists this clone with a count of one. The chain recombines TRBV19 with TRBJ1-1; D is undetermined. Germline V lookup: CDR1 LNHDA, CDR2 SQIVND (reference sequence). This CDR3 spans 14 amino acids. V was shortened by 1 base and J by 2 bases, with 8 bases between the two germline ends. The CDR3 coding sequence is TGTGCCAGTAGTATAGCAGGCCTTAACACTGAAGCTTTCTTT. Translation: CASSIAGLNTEAFF.

The chain couples TRBV6-5 to TRBJ1-1; D perhaps matches TRBD1 (5 bases). The CDR3 is 16 residues long. The V gene's germline CDR1 is MNHEY and CDR2 SVGAGI. The V gene lost 3 bases and the J gene lost 6 bases, with 20 bases spanning the gap. The CDR3 nucleotides are TGTGCCAGCAGTTATTCCCAACCTACAGGTTTCCCTGAAGCTTTCTTT. Its protein product is CASSYSQPTGFPEAFF.

The chain links TRBV6-5 to TRBJ1-1; a weak D match, TRBD1 (5 bases). Trimming removed 0 bases at V and 5 bases at J, with 13 bases between. CDR1 and CDR2 (germline): MNHEY, SVGAGI. The CDR3 runs to 15 residues. The CDR3 DNA is TGTGCCAGCAGTTACTCGATGGGGGGGGGTACTGAAGCTTTCTTT. It yields the protein CASSYSMGGGTEAFF.

The CDR3 region has the DNA TGTGCCACCAGTGATCGTGGGACAGGGGGTACCAATGAGCAGTTCTTC. It encodes CATSDRGTGGTNEQFF. This sequence joins TRBV24-1 and TRBJ2-1, with 11 bases that match TRBD1. The CDR3 extends over 16 amino acids. Germline lookup yields CDR1 KGHDR and CDR2 SFDVKD. Trimming took 3 bases from V and 6 from J; bases not matched to a gene: 6.

This sequence joins TRBV4-3 and TRBJ1-2; D possibly corresponds to TRBD1 (5 bases). The CDR3 consists of 13 residues. The germline V gene encodes CDR1 LGHNA and CDR2 YSLEER. V lost 4 bases to trimming and J lost 0 bases, with 6 bases between them. Here the CDR3 reads CASSPTANYGYTF. The DNA for the CDR3 is TGCGCCAGCAGCCCGACAGCTAACTATGGCTACACCTTC.

This sequence joins TRBV27 and TRBJ1-4; D is perhaps TRBD1 (5 bases). The V end lost 2 bases, the J end lost 10 bases, and 11 bases lay between the germline ends. In germline, CDR1 is MNHEY, CDR2 SMNVEV (reference sequence). The CDR3 runs 13 residues. The CDR3 DNA is TGTGCCAGCAGTTTAAGTTCCGGGGGAAAACTGTTTTTT. Amino acid sequence: CASSLSSGGKLFF.

This clone was observed a single time. Other DNA sequences in the sample encode the same CDR3. V is TRBV30 and J is TRBJ1-4, with 8 bases matching TRBD1. The CDR3 length is 14 residues. J gave up 2 bases and V 4 bases, and 3 bases lay outside the gene matches. Germline V CDR1 and CDR2: GTSNPN, SVGIG (reference sequence). CDR3 in amino acids: CAWNQGATNEKLFF. The CDR3 DNA reads as TGTGCCTGGAACCAGGGGGCTACTAATGAAAAACTGTTTTTT.

The chain has TRBV7-2 and TRBJ2-7; TRBD2 aligns across 13 bases. Trimming removed 5 bases from V and 7 bases from J; junction bases left unmatched: 8. Per the germline V gene, CDR1 is SGHTA and CDR2 is FQGNSA. There are 15 residues in the CDR3. CDR3 residues: CASSTQLAGGQEQYF. The CDR3 nucleotides are TGTGCCAGCAGCACTCAACTAGCGGGAGGGCAGGAGCAGTACTTC.